The 4 T cell receptor beta chains reported below all come from one sample, sequenced in a study of T-cell reconstitution after alpha-beta-depleted transplantation in children (TCRdb year 2016). The meaning of the sample's treatment or condition label: allogeneic hematopoietic cell transplantation with graft depleted of TCRalphabeta T cells and CD19 B cells. Receptor amplification or capture employed PCR. Sequencing instrument: Illumina HiSeq 2500. To normalize quantification of the TCRbeta repertoire, the TCR libraries were built with molecular barcoding that relied on unique molecular identifiers. TCRdb ran its own pipeline on the public reads, namely fastp trimming at Q25 and MiXCR clone calling, and kept in-frame beta chains. Under each unique CDR3 protein, matching rows form one entry showing the most common genes and DNA. The sample table records some 15,000 distinct CDR3 sequences; 4.5% to 6.5% of these occur just once. The ten top clones hold roughly 6.4% of the sample.

Sequences were derived from PBMCs, sampled before TCRalphabeta/CD19-depleted stem cell transplant. The receptor set was obtained from a boy aged 5-17 years with acute lymphoblastic leukemia, due to receive a stem cell transplant.

The sample holds many counts of this clonotype. The junction and the germline gene differ at one end; a read error may be behind it. The CDR3 reads CASSSQTIPSSEQYF. Here the CDR3 DNA reads TGTGCCAGCAGTTCTCAGACAATCCCTTCCTCCGAGCAGTACTTC. This sequence joins TRBV12-3 or TRBV12-4 and TRBJ2-7, with D uncertain. The CDR3 length is 15 residues.

The chain carries TRBV4-1 and TRBJ2-3, with a possible D match to TRBD1 (6 bases). This CDR3 contains 16 residues. The germline gives CDR1 MGHRA, CDR2 YSYEKL. The V gene lost 4 bases and the J gene lost 3 bases, with 17 bases spanning the gap. The CDR3 protein is CASSPKGVVVTDTQYF. For the CDR3, the DNA is TGCGCCAGCAGCCCCAAGGGGGTAGTGGTAACAGATACGCAGTATTTT.

This clonotype was picked up many times. The V call is TRBV20-1, the J call TRBJ2-6; a possible D gene is TRBD1 (6 bases). The CDR3 is made up of 21 amino acids. V was trimmed by 5 bases and J by 0 bases, leaving 29 bases between them. Germline CDR1 and CDR2: DFQATT and SNEGSKA (reference sequence). CDR3 nucleotides: TGCAGTGCTTCAGCTCCGGGACATAAAACGGACCCTAACTCTGGGGCCAACGTCCTGACTTTC. It codes for CSASAPGHKTDPNSGANVLTF.

This clonotype was counted ten times or more. This chain joins TRBV7-9 and TRBJ2-1; D may be TRBD1 or TRBD2 (5 bases each). Trimming took 0 bases from V and 2 from J, leaving 11 bases between them. Germline CDR1 SEHNR, CDR2 FQNEAQ (reference sequence). This CDR3 region has 16 residues. CDR3 nucleotide sequence: TGTGCCAGCAGCTTAGCTGGGGGTGGCGCCTACAATGAGCAGTTCTTC. This sequence encodes CASSLAGGGAYNEQFF.